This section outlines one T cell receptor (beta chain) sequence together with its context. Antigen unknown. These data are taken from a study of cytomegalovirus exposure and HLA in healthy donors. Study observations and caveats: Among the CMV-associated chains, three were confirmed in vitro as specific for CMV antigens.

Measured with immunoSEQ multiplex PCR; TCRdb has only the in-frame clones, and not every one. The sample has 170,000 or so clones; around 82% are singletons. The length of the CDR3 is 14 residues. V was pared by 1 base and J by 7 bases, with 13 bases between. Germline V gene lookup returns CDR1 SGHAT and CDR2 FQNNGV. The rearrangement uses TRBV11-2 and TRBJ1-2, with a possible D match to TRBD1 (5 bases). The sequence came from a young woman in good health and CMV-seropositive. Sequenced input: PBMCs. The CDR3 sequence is CASSLASGRFGYTF. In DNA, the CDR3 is TGTGCCAGCAGCTTAGCCTCAGGGCGTTTTGGCTACACCTTC.